This T cell receptor beta chain was recovered during a study of cytomegalovirus exposure and HLA in healthy donors. The CDR3 runs 15 residues. V was clipped by 5 bases and J by 2 bases; unmatched bases: 6. Germline CDR1 and CDR2: SEHNR and FQNEAQ (reference sequence). With 60 Vbeta and 13 Jbeta primers, the PCR was carried out. The assay was immunoSEQ multiplex PCR, and TCRdb's table has in-frame clones only and misses some. The sample lists roughly 130,000 clones, about 80% occurring once. The sequenced sample was PBMCs. This clonotype was sampled from a male donor in good health and CMV-seronegative. The genes are TRBV7-9 and TRBJ2-7; 10 bases fit TRBD2. The CDR3 bases are TGTGCCAGCAGCCCCCTTAGCGGGGGGACCTACGAGCAGTACTTC. It is translated as CASSPLSGGTYEQYF.